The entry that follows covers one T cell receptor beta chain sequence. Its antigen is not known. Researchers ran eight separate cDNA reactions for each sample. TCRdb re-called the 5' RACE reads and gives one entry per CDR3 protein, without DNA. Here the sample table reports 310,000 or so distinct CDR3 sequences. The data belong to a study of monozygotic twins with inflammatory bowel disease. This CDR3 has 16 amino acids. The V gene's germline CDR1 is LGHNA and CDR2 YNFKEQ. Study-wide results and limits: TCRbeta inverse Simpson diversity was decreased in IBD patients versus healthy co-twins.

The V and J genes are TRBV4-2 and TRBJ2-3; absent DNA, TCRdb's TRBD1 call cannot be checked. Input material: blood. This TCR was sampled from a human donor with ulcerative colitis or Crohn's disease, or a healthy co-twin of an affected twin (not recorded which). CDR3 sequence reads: CASSQEPGMNTDTQYF.